These 26 T cell receptor beta chains came from one sample sequenced in a study of human versus mouse CDR3 diversity and MHC coevolution. Sequencing used immunoSEQ multiplex PCR; TCRdb keeps in-frame clones, though not all of them. Of tens of thousands of clones listed, around 92% are singletons. The specimen sequenced was naive CD4+ T cells from blood. Subset given: CD45RO-negative CD62L-positive naive CD4 T cells. Source of these receptors: a person between 25 and 69 years old in good health.

The chain uses TRBV11-2 and TRBJ2-3; D possibly corresponds to TRBD2 (7 bases). The CDR3 is 17 residues long. V lost 3 bases, J lost 0 bases, and 16 bases lay in between. Per the germline V gene, CDR1 is SGHAT and CDR2 is FQNNGV. CDR3: CASSLGGGGTSTDTQYF. DNA of the CDR3: TGTGCCAGCAGCTTGGGGGGAGGGGGGACTAGCACAGATACGCAGTATTTT. Variable domain in full (rest from reference TRBV11-2 and TRBJ2-3): EAGVAQSPRYKIIEKRQSVAFWCNPISGHATLYWYQQILGQGPKLLIQFQNNGVVDDSQLPKDRFSAERLKGVDSTLKIQPAKLEDSAVYLCASSLGGGGTSTDTQYFGPGTRLTVL.

The gene calls are TRBV19 and TRBJ1-5, with 8 bases fitting TRBD1. Germline loops: CDR1 LNHDA, CDR2 SQIVND (reference sequence). After removal of 5 bases from V and 6 bases from J, the junction contained 6 bases not matched to a gene. CDR3 size: 14 residues. The CDR3 spells CASSSTGGTQPQHF. The CDR3 nucleotides read TGTGCCAGTAGTTCTACAGGGGGAACTCAGCCCCAGCATTTT. The full variable domain, with the rest looked up from reference TRBV19 and TRBJ1-5, is DGGITQSPKYLFRKEGQNVTLSCEQNLNHDAMYWYRQDPGQGLRLIYYSQIVNDFQKGDIAEGYSVSREKKESFPLTVTSAQKNPTAFYLCASSSTGGTQPQHFGDGTRLSIL.

The rearrangement uses TRBV18 and TRBJ1-1; possible D gene TRBD1, 6 bases. CDR1 and CDR2 (germline): KGHSH, LQKENI. V was clipped by 1 base and J by 4 bases, with 16 bases between them. The CDR3 has 16 residues. The CDR3 DNA sequence: TGTGCCAGCTCACCACAACAAACAGGGTCAGGCACTGAAGCTTTCTTT. It translates to CASSPQQTGSGTEAFF.

The chain couples TRBV6-5 to TRBJ2-2; D unclear. The CDR3 consists of 14 residues. Germline assignment: CDR1 MNHEY and CDR2 SVGAGI. V lost 6 bases, J lost 6 bases, and 14 bases lay in between. CDR3 coding DNA: TGTGCCAGCAGGGAGACCCGGCGCGCCGGGGAGCTGTTTTTT. This gives the protein CASRETRRAGELFF.

This chain connects TRBV27 to TRBJ2-7; D remains ambiguous. The CDR3 runs to 11 residues. V lost 6 bases and J lost 4, with 7 bases in between. Germline-derived CDR1 and CDR2 are MNHEY and SMNVEV (reference sequence). CDR3: CASSDFYEQYF. The CDR3 coding sequence is TGTGCCAGCAGCGACTTTTACGAGCAGTACTTC.

A note on this clone: Other DNA sequences in the same sample also yield this CDR3. V and J are TRBV6-5 and TRBJ1-6; maybe TRBD1 (5 bases). Trimming cost V 8 bases and J 4 bases, with 15 bases left between them. CDR3 size: 15 residues. CDR1 is MNHEY and CDR2 is SVGAGI in the germline V gene. CDR3 coding DNA: TGTGCCAGCTCCGACAGCCCTTCTTATAATTCACCCCTCCACTTT. Translation: CASSDSPSYNSPLHF.

The rearrangement links TRBV4-1 to TRBJ2-7; TRBD2 might be the D (5 bases). Germline V CDR1 and CDR2: MGHRA, YSYEKL. V lost 6 bases and J 1 base, leaving 13 bases between the germline ends. The CDR3 runs to 14 residues. CDR3 sequence reads: CASSTIRGSYEQYF. The CDR3 bases are TGCGCCAGCAGTACTATCCGGGGATCCTACGAGCAGTACTTC.

This rearrangement joins TRBV6-1 to TRBJ2-5, with 9 positions matching TRBD1. The DNA end is more similar to TRBJ2-7, so the J call may be wrong. CDR1 is MNHNS, CDR2 SASEGT, per germline. This CDR3 comprises 13 residues. Written as DNA, the CDR3 is TGTGCCAGCAGGAAACAGGGGGCCAACGAGCAGTACTTC. Translated: CASRKQGANEQYF.

The rearrangement uses TRBV19 and TRBJ1-5; no definite D call. CDR1 LNHDA and CDR2 SQIVND come from the germline V gene (reference sequence). The CDR3 spans 13 residues. V lost 5 bases, J lost 0 bases, and 5 bases lay in between. CDR3 region: CASSVHSNQPQHF. The CDR3 region has the DNA TGTGCCAGTAGTGTACATAGCAATCAGCCCCAGCATTTT.

This chain links TRBV27 with TRBJ1-5; D possibly corresponds to TRBD1 (5 bases). Trimming pared 6 bases from V and 9 bases from J, leaving 12 bases between. The CDR3 totals 12 residues. Germline values: CDR1 MNHEY, CDR2 SMNVEV (reference sequence). CDR3 bases: TGTGCCAGCAGAGAACCGGGGGGGCCCCAGCATTTT. Encoded protein: CASREPGGPQHF.

The V and J genes are TRBV19 and TRBJ2-7; no reliable D call. The germline CDR1 and CDR2 sequences are LNHDA and SQIVND (reference sequence). The CDR3 length is 11 residues. Trimming left V 6 bases short and J 5 bases short, with 8 bases between. In DNA, the CDR3 is TGTGCCAGTAGCTATCACCACGAGCAGTACTTC. This codes for CASSYHHEQYF.

The V and J genes are TRBV10-3 and TRBJ1-1, with 11 bases lining up with TRBD1. Unmatched junction bases numbered 8, after V lost 6 bases and J lost 5 bases. The CDR3 totals 15 residues. Germline V gene data show CDR1 as ENHRY and CDR2 as SYGVKD. DNA for the CDR3: TGTGCCATCAGCGATCCGGGACAGGGGGGGACTGAAGCTTTCTTT. As protein: CAISDPGQGGTEAFF.

The V gene is TRBV10-1, the J gene TRBJ2-7; 9 bases match TRBD1. Trimming at V came to 6 bases and at J to 4 bases, leaving 7 bases not matched to a gene. Germline V CDR1 and CDR2: WNHNN, SYGVQD (reference sequence). This CDR3 is 14 amino acids long. DNA for the CDR3: TGCGCCAGCAGCTCGAATGGACAGGGGTACGAGCAGTACTTC. It codes for CASSSNGQGYEQYF.

J is TRBJ1-5 and V is TRBV28; 7 bases fit TRBD1. The V gene's germline CDR1 is MDHEN and CDR2 SYDVKM. The CDR3 sequence is 13 residues long. With V trimmed by 10 bases and J by 3 bases, 6 bases remained unmatched. In DNA form, the CDR3 reads TGTGCCATCAGGGACAGCCTCAATCAGCCCCAGCATTTT. It codes for CAIRDSLNQPQHF.

This rearrangement joins TRBV19 to TRBJ1-2; a weak D match, TRBD1 (5 bases). The V gene's germline CDR1 is LNHDA and CDR2 SQIVND (reference sequence). Trimming cost V 9 bases and J 4 bases, with 15 bases left between them. The CDR3 runs to 13 residues. DNA for the CDR3: TGTGCCAGCTTAAACAGGTACCCCTATGGCTACACCTTC. As protein: CASLNRYPYGYTF.

The J gene is TRBJ1-2, the V gene TRBV28, with no clear D. This CDR3 contains 13 residues. Germline CDR1 and CDR2: MDHEN and SYDVKM. The V end lost 4 bases, the J end lost 2 bases, and 8 bases lay between the germline ends. Here the CDR3 reads CASSSPVNYGYTF. CDR3 nucleotides: TGTGCCAGCAGTTCCCCAGTGAACTATGGCTACACCTTC.

The V and J genes are TRBV18 and TRBJ1-5; TRBD1 matches at 9 bases. Germline lookup yields CDR1 KGHSH and CDR2 LQKENI. J was trimmed by 6 bases and V by 5 bases; bases with no gene match: 8. The CDR3 contains 15 residues. The CDR3 DNA is TGTGCCAGCTCATCCCGGACAGGGGAAGGTCAGCCCCAGCATTTT. It codes for CASSSRTGEGQPQHF.

The chain joins TRBV4-1 to TRBJ2-2; D unresolved. Germline values: CDR1 MGHRA, CDR2 YSYEKL. The V end lost 3 bases, the J end lost 3 bases, and 11 bases lay between the germline ends. The CDR3 has 15 amino acids. CDR3 sequence: CASSQEPVHTGELFF. CDR3 bases: TGCGCCAGCAGCCAGGAGCCGGTTCACACCGGGGAGCTGTTTTTT.

The chain links TRBV9 to TRBJ2-2, with a weak D call TRBD1 (6 bases). Trimming cost V 2 bases and J 5 bases, with 7 bases left between them. CDR3 length equals 13 residues. Germline CDR1 is SGDLS and CDR2 is YYNGEE. CDR3 DNA: TGTGCCAGCAGCGTGGGGGCGACCGGGGAGCTGTTTTTT. As protein: CASSVGATGELFF. The full variable domain, its missing parts supplied by reference TRBV9 and TRBJ2-2, is DSGVTQTPKHLITATGQRVTLRCSPRSGDLSVYWYQQSLDQGLQFLIQYYNGEERAKGNILERFSAQQFPDLHSELNLSSLELGDSALYFCASSVGATGELFFGEGSRLTVL.

DNA of the CDR3: TGTGCCAGCAGCTCCTGGGGGCGGGGGCGGGGAACCGGGGAGCTGTTTTTT. As protein: CASSSWGRGRGTGELFF. The chain uses TRBV9 and TRBJ2-2; a weak D match, TRBD2 (7 bases). CDR3 length: 17 residues. Germline loops: CDR1 SGDLS, CDR2 YYNGEE. V lost 4 bases to trimming and J lost 5 bases, with 21 bases between them.

The chain employs TRBV18 and TRBJ2-7; 8 bases are shared with TRBD2. Per germline, CDR1 KGHSH and CDR2 LQKENI. The CDR3 covers 14 residues. V trimming: 3 bases; J trimming: 4 bases; junction bases outside the gene matches: 5. CDR3 in amino acids: CASSPLPGGYEQYF. The CDR3 bases are TGTGCCAGCTCACCTCTGCCGGGAGGGTACGAGCAGTACTTC.

V and J are TRBV19 and TRBJ1-1, with D perhaps matching TRBD1 (6 bases). The CDR3 runs to 15 residues. Germline lookup yields CDR1 LNHDA and CDR2 SQIVND (reference sequence). Trimming left V 4 bases short and J 1 base short, with 13 bases between. The DNA for the CDR3 is TGTGCCAGTAGTAGGTTGGGGGACAAGAACACTGAAGCTTTCTTT. It translates to CASSRLGDKNTEAFF.

This chain links TRBV5-6 with TRBJ1-1, with 10 bases lining up with TRBD1. V lost 4 bases and J lost 3; bases outside the gene matches: 6. Germline values: CDR1 SGHDT, CDR2 YYEEEE. The CDR3 totals 15 residues. CDR3 nucleotides: TGTGCCAGCAGCAACGACAGGGGGCTAGACACTGAAGCTTTCTTT. Its translation is CASSNDRGLDTEAFF.

The chain recombines TRBV5-1 with TRBJ2-5, with 8 bases matching TRBD2. Germline CDR1 reads SGHRS; CDR2 reads YFSETQ. The junction had 19 bases not matched to a gene; V was cut back by 4 bases and J by 11 bases. This CDR3 spans 16 amino acids. The CDR3 sequence: CASSPPRAGGTEEQYF. The DNA of the CDR3 is TGCGCCAGCAGCCCCCCACGGGCGGGAGGTACGGAAGAGCAGTACTTC.

The chain has TRBV6-1 and TRBJ1-1; 8 nucleotides align to TRBD1. This CDR3 is built from 14 residues. Germline values: CDR1 MNHNS, CDR2 SASEGT. After removal of 7 bases from V and 0 bases from J, the junction contained 4 bases not matched to a gene. The CDR3 sequence: CASTRTGMNTEAFF. The CDR3 DNA sequence: TGTGCCAGCACGAGGACAGGGATGAACACTGAAGCTTTCTTT.

J is TRBJ2-1 and V is TRBV10-3; 7 bases map to TRBD1. CDR3 length: 18 amino acids. V trimming: 7 bases; J trimming: 5 bases; junction bases outside the gene matches: 20. Germline V lookup: CDR1 ENHRY, CDR2 SYGVKD. Here the CDR3 reads CAITPDRTSIRINNEQFF. The CDR3 nucleotides are TGTGCCATCACCCCGGACAGGACCTCAATTCGGATTAACAATGAGCAGTTCTTC.